The entry below describes one T cell receptor beta chain. Its antigen is as yet unknown. This specimen comes from a study of T cell responses to AZD1222 COVID-19 vaccine. Study-wide background: Second-dose schedules of about 4 or about 12 weeks were combined.

CDR1 is SGHTA and CDR2 is FQGTGA in the germline V gene. The CDR3 sequence is 16 residues long. Trimming took 9 bases from V and 0 from J; bases not matched to a gene: 4. Profiled with immunoSEQ multiplex PCR; TCRdb holds only in-frame clones, not every one. The sample carries tens of thousands of clones, over 75% recorded once. Study results and caveats: Of the AZD1222 recipients, only five to seven were seropositive at baseline. There were repertoire samples only from the period after the peak T cell response. White British donors predominated, females outnumbered males, and clonal diversity was possibly underestimated.

The specimen comprised peripheral blood, sampled on day 0 of AZD1222 vaccination. V is TRBV7-3 and J is TRBJ2-2; 13 bases match TRBD2. The TCR comes from an adult in good health. CDR3 amino acids: CASRLAGGANTGELFF. CDR3 coding DNA: TGTGCCAGTAGACTAGCGGGAGGCGCGAACACCGGGGAGCTGTTTTTT.